The present entry profiles one TCR beta chain with its context. Healthy adults negative for HIV, lacking recent acute infections or vaccinations, served as donors. The record originates from a study of shared clonotypes between healthy human individuals. Study at large: Plates per donor: three CD4 naive, three CD4 memory, two CD8 naive, one CD8 memory.

J gave up 2 bases and V 7 bases, and 10 bases lay outside the gene matches. This CDR3 has 16 residues. CDR1 and CDR2 (germline): MNHNY, SVGAGI (reference sequence). TCRdb's table, derived via immunoSEQ multiplex PCR, lists solely in-frame clones and lacks some. The sample contains about 2.4 million clones, under 95% of which appear only once. Sequencing was performed on naive CD4+ T cells from PBMCs. Subset in this sample: CD45RA+ positively selected. The receptor comes from a man younger than 35 in good health. Some clones in this sample may be carry-over from other donors' samples. This chain connects TRBV6-6 to TRBJ2-7, with 11 bases matching TRBD1. CDR3 residues: CASTNLPGQGAYEQYF. DNA for the CDR3: TGTGCCAGCACCAACCTGCCGGGACAGGGGGCCTACGAGCAGTACTTC.